This TCR beta chain comes out of a study of blood T cell repertoires in COVID-19. The Seattle patients joined while their infection was active and were tracked longitudinally afterward. V was pared by 4 bases and J by 0 bases, with 8 bases of the junction left unmatched. The germline gives CDR1 SGHTA, CDR2 FQGNSA. The CDR3 has 17 amino acids. Authors' analysis steps: Estimation of nucleated cell counts was performed using reference gene primer amplification. The data were produced by immunoSEQ multiplex PCR, yet TCRdb's version contains in-frame clones alone and is incomplete. V and J calls and clone size are copied from that table; D and trimming were computed from the DNA. This table holds around 300,000 clones, 85% to 90% found once.

The sequenced sample was peripheral blood. This TCR was recovered from a woman in her forties with COVID-19, enrolled during active disease. V and J are TRBV7-2 and TRBJ2-1; 8 bases fit TRBD2. CDR3 sequence (DNA): TGTGCCAGCAGCTACTTTACTAGCGGCTACTCCTACAATGAGCAGTTCTTC. It specifies CASSYFTSGYSYNEQFF.